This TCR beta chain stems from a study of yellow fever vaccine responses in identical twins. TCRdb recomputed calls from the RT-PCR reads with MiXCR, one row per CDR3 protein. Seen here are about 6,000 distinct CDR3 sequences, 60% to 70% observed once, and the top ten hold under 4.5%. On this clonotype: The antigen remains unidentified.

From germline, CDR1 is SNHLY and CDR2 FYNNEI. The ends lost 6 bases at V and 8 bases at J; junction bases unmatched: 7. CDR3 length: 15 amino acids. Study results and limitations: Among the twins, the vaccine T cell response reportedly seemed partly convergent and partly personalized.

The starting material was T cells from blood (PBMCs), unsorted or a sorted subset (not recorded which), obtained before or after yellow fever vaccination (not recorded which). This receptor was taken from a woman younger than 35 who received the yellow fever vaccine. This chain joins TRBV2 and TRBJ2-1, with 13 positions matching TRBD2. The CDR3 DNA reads TGTGCCAGCAGGGCTACTAGCGGGGGGGCCCATGAGCAGTTCTTC. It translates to CASRATSGGAHEQFF.